These T cell receptor beta chains were read from a single sample in a study of T cell responses to AZD1222 COVID-19 vaccine. Clones were sequenced by immunoSEQ multiplex PCR, and TCRdb holds only the in-frame ones, with some missing. The sample has 150,000 to 200,000 clones, 88% seen once. The sample in question was peripheral blood, obtained on day 0 of AZD1222 vaccination. Receptors originate from an adult in good health. Both conserved end residues are part of each CDR3. D genes are given only for firm matches. Clone size is stated in some rows and not others, as once, few, many or a class when expanded.

TRBJ2-5	TRBV5-8	NA	NA	CASSLGSDQETQYF	TGTGCCAGCAGCTTGGGGTCGGACCAAGAGACCCAGTACTTC
TRBJ2-1	TRBV6-2/TRBV6-3	NA	TRBD1	CASSSAGGFSYNEQFF	TGTGCCAGCAGTTCAGCAGGGGGCTTCTCCTACAATGAGCAGTTCTTC
TRBJ2-1	TRBV9	NA	NA	CASSAPRGYNEQFF	TGTGCCAGCAGCGCCCCTAGGGGGTACAATGAGCAGTTCTTC
TRBJ2-7	TRBV20-1	NA	NA	CSANRAGEQYF	TGCAGTGCGAACAGGGCAGGCGAGCAGTACTTC
TRBJ2-1	TRBV7-2	NA	TRBD1	CASSRTGDPYNEQFF	TGTGCCAGCAGCCGGACAGGGGATCCCTACAATGAGCAGTTCTTC
TRBJ1-3	TRBV9	NA	NA	CASTRQAEHGNTIYF	TGTGCCAGCACTCGACAGGCCGAGCATGGAAACACCATATATTTT
TRBJ1-1	TRBV27	NA	NA	CASFWTWKAFF	TGTGCCAGCTTCTGGACGTGGAAAGCTTTCTTT
TRBJ2-2	TRBV29-1	NA	TRBD1	CSVGTGRDTGELFF	TGCAGCGTCGGGACAGGGAGAGACACCGGGGAGCTGTTTTTT
TRBJ1-2	TRBV9	NA	NA	CASSVGVGPASYGYTF	TGTGCCAGCAGCGTAGGTGTGGGGCCAGCCTCCTATGGCTACACCTTC
TRBJ1-1	TRBV19	NA	TRBD1	CASSIGQGLMNTEAFF	TGTGCCAGTAGTATTGGACAGGGACTCATGAACACTGAAGCTTTCTTT
TRBJ2-4	TRBV29-1	NA	TRBD2	CSVEREGVLAKNIQYF	TGCAGCGTTGAACGGGAGGGGGTCCTAGCCAAAAACATTCAGTACTTC
TRBJ2-2	TRBV29-1	NA	TRBD2	CSVRTSGSTGELFF	TGCAGCGTCCGGACTAGCGGGAGCACCGGGGAGCTGTTTTTT
TRBJ2-7	TRBV5-6	NA	TRBD1	CASSLAGTGAYEQYF	TGTGCCAGCAGCTTAGCCGGGACAGGAGCCTACGAGCAGTACTTC
TRBJ1-5	TRBV7-9	NA	TRBD1	CASSPTDRGISPQHF	TGTGCCAGCAGCCCCACCGACAGGGGTATCAGCCCCCAGCATTTT
TRBJ1-1	TRBV12-3/TRBV12-4	NA	NA	CASSFGLATEAFF	TGTGCCAGCAGTTTCGGGTTGGCCACTGAAGCTTTCTTT
TRBJ2-7	TRBV10-3	NA	NA	CAISESKGLGVYEQYF	TGTGCCATCAGTGAGAGTAAGGGCCTGGGGGTCTACGAGCAGTACTTC
TRBJ2-1	TRBV19	once	NA	CASSVPGIKYNEQFF	TGTGCCAGTAGTGTCCCCGGGATAAAATACAATGAGCAGTTCTTC
TRBJ2-5	TRBV10-3	NA	NA	CAISEGETQYF	TGTGCCATCAGTGAGGGAGAGACCCAGTACTTC
TRBJ1-1	TRBV28	NA	NA	CASSRLNTEAFF	TGTGCCAGCAGCCGCCTGAACACTGAAGCTTTCTTT
TRBJ1-3	TRBV5-5	few	NA	CASSGSRALGGNTIYF	TGTGCCAGCAGCGGATCCAGGGCCCTGGGGGGAAACACCATATATTTT
TRBJ1-5	TRBV6-6	NA	NA	CASSPLRGWESNQPQHF	TGTGCCAGCAGTCCACTCCGGGGATGGGAGAGCAATCAGCCCCAGCATTTT
TRBJ1-3	TRBV3-1/TRBV3-2	NA	TRBD1	CASSRTGGYGNTIYF	TGTGCCAGCAGTCGGACAGGGGGGTATGGAAACACCATATATTTT
TRBJ2-7	TRBV12-3/TRBV12-4	NA	TRBD1	CASSGQGSYEQYF	TGTGCCAGCAGTGGACAGGGCTCCTACGAGCAGTACTTC
TRBJ2-7	TRBV19	NA	NA	CASSMRRGPSYEQYF	TGTGCCAGTAGTATGCGGAGGGGACCCTCCTACGAGCAGTACTTC
TRBJ2-1	TRBV28	NA	NA	CASSRGNNEQFF	TGTGCCAGCAGCCGTGGTAACAATGAGCAGTTCTTC
TRBJ1-2	TRBV6-1	NA	NA	CASREGGDGYTF	TGTGCCAGCAGAGAAGGGGGTGATGGCTACACCTTC
TRBJ1-2	TRBV5-1	NA	TRBD1	CASSLGQGAVNYGYTF	TGCGCCAGCAGCTTGGGACAGGGGGCGGTGAACTATGGCTACACCTTC
TRBJ1-4	TRBV18	NA	TRBD1	CASSRDRTWSTNEKLFF	TGTGCCAGCTCACGGGACAGGACCTGGTCAACTAATGAAAAACTGTTTTTT
TRBJ1-2	TRBV28	NA	TRBD1	CASSGGQGYGYTF	TGTGCCAGCAGTGGAGGACAGGGCTATGGCTACACCTTC
TRBJ2-1	TRBV20-1	NA	NA	CSAPRNNEQFF	TGCAGTGCCCCTAGAAATAATGAGCAGTTCTTC
TRBJ2-7	TRBV7-8	NA	NA	CASSLDWGYEQYF	TGTGCCAGCAGCTTAGATTGGGGTTACGAGCAGTACTTC
TRBJ2-1	TRBV2	NA	NA	CASRLGSTVNEQFF	TGTGCCAGCAGATTAGGGTCGACGGTCAATGAGCAGTTCTTC
TRBJ2-3	TRBV6-5	NA	NA	CASSNIDTQYF	TGTGCCAGCAGTAACATCGATACGCAGTATTTT
TRBJ2-7	TRBV27	NA	NA	CASSEPTSLTPNEQYF	TGTGCCAGCAGCGAACCCACTAGCCTTACCCCCAACGAGCAGTACTTC
TRBJ2-5	TRBV30	NA	NA	CAWSVPGASYHEETQYF	TGTGCCTGGAGTGTACCAGGGGCCTCATACCATGAAGAGACCCAGTACTTC
TRBJ1-2	TRBV28	NA	TRBD1	CASSFSDRGRYGYTF	TGTGCCAGCAGTTTCTCGGACAGGGGACGGTATGGCTACACCTTC
TRBJ1-2	TRBV6-2/TRBV6-3	NA	TRBD1	CASSYGEGQLYGYTF	TGTGCCAGCAGTTACGGGGAGGGACAGCTCTATGGCTACACCTTC
TRBJ1-2	TRBV28	NA	NA	CASSNGDRGYTF	TGTGCCAGCAGTAATGGGGACCGTGGCTACACCTTC
TRBJ2-1	TRBV7-2	once	NA	CASSPPNSYNEQFF	TGTGCCAGCAGCCCCCCGAACTCCTACAATGAGCAGTTCTTC
TRBJ1-1	TRBV28	few	TRBD1	CASRDGQGFTEAFF	TGTGCCAGCAGGGATGGACAGGGGTTCACTGAAGCTTTCTTT
TRBJ1-2	TRBV29-1	once	TRBD1	CSVDRQGDGGYTF	TGCAGCGTTGACCGGCAGGGGGATGGTGGCTACACCTTC
TRBJ1-5	TRBV2	NA	NA	CASSEEGNQPQHF	TGTGCCAGCAGTGAGGAAGGGAATCAGCCCCAGCATTTT
TRBJ1-2	TRBV11-1	NA	NA	CASSLGQNYGYTF	TGTGCCAGCAGCTTAGGACAGAACTATGGCTACACCTTC
TRBJ1-4	TRBV4-2	NA	NA	CASSQDKAGLYVATNEKLFF	TGTGCCAGCAGCCAAGACAAGGCGGGGCTCTATGTTGCAACTAATGAAAAACTGTTTTTT
TRBJ1-3	TRBV27	NA	NA	CASRDSGYSGNTIYF	TGTGCCAGCAGGGACAGCGGTTACTCTGGAAACACCATATATTTT
TRBJ1-1	TRBV28	NA	TRBD1	CASSLPTGTGTEAFF	TGTGCCAGCAGTTTACCGACAGGGACGGGCACTGAAGCTTTCTTT
TRBJ2-1	TRBV29-1	NA	NA	CSSRRGGSSYNEQFF	TGCAGCTCACGCAGGGGAGGAAGCTCCTACAATGAGCAGTTCTTC
TRBJ1-2	TRBV28	NA	NA	CASSYGERGGYTF	TGTGCCAGCAGTTACGGGGAACGGGGAGGCTACACCTTC
TRBJ2-3	TRBV6-5	NA	TRBD2	CASSSGGSTDTQYF	TGTGCCAGCAGTTCCGGGGGGAGCACAGATACGCAGTATTTT